This is a list of T cell receptor beta chains from one sample in a study of shared clonotypes between healthy human individuals. Assay: immunoSEQ multiplex PCR; the TCRdb copy retains only in-frame clones and omits some. The sample comprises about 1,900,000 clones, approximately 95% of which are singletons, and 0.95% to 1.5% rests with the top ten. What was sequenced was naive CD8+ T cells sorted from blood. These receptors came from a man aged 18 to 30 in good health. Both conserved end residues are trimmed from each CDR3. D genes are given only for firm matches.

NA,TRBV5-1,ASSLVLAGSYEQY
NA,TRBV6-1,ASSDDIVRSYEQY
NA,TRBV5-1,ASSLAGSGNTIY
NA,TRBV9,ASSPGGSSYNEQF
TRBD1,TRBV10-2,ASSDPDRGQMYEQY
NA,TRBV9,ASSPGWSTEAF
TRBD1,TRBV7-2,ASSLGDTVTGVLGEQY
NA,TRBV4-1,ASSEGPSVTYEQY
NA,TRBV4-1,ASSQRGAGYDYNEQF
NA,TRBV11-2,ASSIPGGSGDTEAF
NA,TRBV27,ASSLGGALYEQY
NA,TRBV10-3,AISESVGGPHNEQF
NA,TRBV6-4,ASSDSGGFVCEQY
TRBD1,TRBV5-1,ASSLGQGAQEAF
TRBD1,TRBV6-5,ASSYWGQSYEQY